The rows below give T cell receptor beta chains drawn from one sample of a study of blood T cell repertoires in COVID-19. Sequencing used immunoSEQ multiplex PCR; TCRdb keeps in-frame clones, though not all of them. The sample consists of 250,000 to 300,000 clones, almost 85% of them appearing once. Specimen: peripheral blood. The receptors here all came from a man aged 50-59 years with active or convalescent COVID-19. Both conserved end residues are part of each CDR3. The order of the fields is V gene, D gene, CDR3 length, clone size, J gene, CDR3 DNA, CDR3 protein. D genes are given only for firm matches. Clone sizes are given selectively: once, few, many, or a class where the clone is expanded.

v_gene: TRBV27
d_gene: TRBD1
len: 14
abundance: -
j_gene: TRBJ2-3
CDR3nt: TGTGCCAGCAGTCAGCCAGGGGGTGCAGATACGCAGTATTTT
CDR3aa: CASSQPGGADTQYF

v_gene: TRBV6-5
d_gene: -
len: 15
abundance: -
j_gene: TRBJ1-5
CDR3nt: TGTGCCAGCAGGGGGGACTGGACGTATGTTCAGCCCCAGCATTTT
CDR3aa: CASRGDWTYVQPQHF

v_gene: TRBV4-2
d_gene: -
len: 12
abundance: -
j_gene: TRBJ2-1
CDR3nt: TGTGCCAGCAGCTCCCAGCGGAATGAGCAGTTCTTC
CDR3aa: CASSSQRNEQFF

v_gene: TRBV27
d_gene: TRBD2
len: 15
abundance: -
j_gene: TRBJ2-7
CDR3nt: TGTGCCAGCAGGCCCGTTGGAGCGGGAGTCGGCGAGCAGTACTTC
CDR3aa: CASRPVGAGVGEQYF

v_gene: TRBV29-1
d_gene: TRBD1
len: 12
abundance: -
j_gene: TRBJ1-4
CDR3nt: TGCAGCGCCGGGACAGGGTGGGAAAAACTGTTTTTT
CDR3aa: CSAGTGWEKLFF

v_gene: TRBV7-9
d_gene: TRBD1
len: 17
abundance: few
j_gene: TRBJ1-1
CDR3nt: TGTGCCAGCACCCTAGGGGGACAGGGGTCGGTGGGCACTGAAGCTTTCTTT
CDR3aa: CASTLGGQGSVGTEAFF

v_gene: TRBV29-1
d_gene: -
len: 14
abundance: -
j_gene: TRBJ2-7
CDR3nt: TGCAGCGTTGAAGAATCTGAGTCCGGCTACGAGCAGTACTTC
CDR3aa: CSVEESESGYEQYF

v_gene: TRBV6-2/TRBV6-3
d_gene: -
len: 16
abundance: -
j_gene: TRBJ2-2
CDR3nt: TGTGCCAGCAGTTACTCGCGGGGGCGTGGAACCGGGGAGCTGTTTTTT
CDR3aa: CASSYSRGRGTGELFF

v_gene: TRBV5-1
d_gene: TRBD2
len: 13
abundance: -
j_gene: TRBJ2-1
CDR3nt: TGCGCCAGTATGGGAGCGGGGTACAATGAGCAGTTCTTC
CDR3aa: CASMGAGYNEQFF

v_gene: TRBV30
d_gene: TRBD1
len: 13
abundance: -
j_gene: TRBJ1-2
CDR3nt: TGTGCCTGGAGTGGGGACAGGGGGTATGGCTACACCTTC
CDR3aa: CAWSGDRGYGYTF

v_gene: TRBV6-6
d_gene: TRBD2
len: 15
abundance: -
j_gene: TRBJ2-3
CDR3nt: TGTGCCAGCAGTTCGGTAGCGGGAAGCACAGATACGCAGTATTTT
CDR3aa: CASSSVAGSTDTQYF

v_gene: TRBV21-1
d_gene: -
len: 16
abundance: -
j_gene: TRBJ1-1
CDR3nt: TGTGCCAGCAGCAAAGCGTGGGGCAGTGGCCACCCCGGAGCTTTCTTT
CDR3aa: CASSKAWGSGHPGAFF

v_gene: TRBV19
d_gene: -
len: 15
abundance: many
j_gene: TRBJ1-5
CDR3nt: TGTGCCAGTAGTCCCCTCGGGGAGGGAGAACAGCCCCAGCATTTT
CDR3aa: CASSPLGEGEQPQHF

v_gene: TRBV7-9
d_gene: TRBD2
len: 14
abundance: few
j_gene: TRBJ2-2
CDR3nt: TGTGCCAGCAGCAAGGGACTAGAGGCCGGGGAGCTGTTTTTT
CDR3aa: CASSKGLEAGELFF

v_gene: TRBV7-2
d_gene: -
len: 14
abundance: -
j_gene: TRBJ2-5
CDR3nt: TGTGCCAGCAGCTGGGGCGGGGCTCAAGAGACCCAGTACTTC
CDR3aa: CASSWGGAQETQYF

v_gene: TRBV19
d_gene: TRBD1
len: 16
abundance: once
j_gene: TRBJ2-5
CDR3nt: TGTGCCAGTAGTATTGAGGGACAGGGTTCCCAAGAGACCCAGTACTTC
CDR3aa: CASSIEGQGSQETQYF

v_gene: TRBV9
d_gene: -
len: 13
abundance: -
j_gene: TRBJ1-2
CDR3nt: TGTGCCAGCAGCGTAGCCGCTAACTATGGCTACACCTTC
CDR3aa: CASSVAANYGYTF

v_gene: TRBV18
d_gene: -
len: 14
abundance: -
j_gene: TRBJ1-4
CDR3nt: TGTGCCAGCTCACCCCAGGGACTTAATGAAAAACTGTTTTTT
CDR3aa: CASSPQGLNEKLFF

v_gene: TRBV5-1
d_gene: -
len: 17
abundance: -
j_gene: TRBJ2-3
CDR3nt: TGCGCCAGCAGCTCGGACGGGAACCTCCCTAGCACAGATACGCAGTATTTT
CDR3aa: CASSSDGNLPSTDTQYF

v_gene: TRBV15
d_gene: TRBD2
len: 16
abundance: -
j_gene: TRBJ2-3
CDR3nt: TGTGCCACCAGCAGGGAAACTAGCGGGAGCACAGATACGCAGTATTTT
CDR3aa: CATSRETSGSTDTQYF

v_gene: TRBV7-3
d_gene: TRBD1
len: 16
abundance: once
j_gene: TRBJ2-7
CDR3nt: TGTGCCAGCAGCTTACCCAGACAGGGGGTCCTAATTGAGCAGTACTTC
CDR3aa: CASSLPRQGVLIEQYF

v_gene: TRBV3-1/TRBV3-2
d_gene: TRBD1
len: 16
abundance: -
j_gene: TRBJ1-5
CDR3nt: TGTGCCAGCAGCCAAGACGGAACAGGGGGCACTCAGCCCCAGCATTTT
CDR3aa: CASSQDGTGGTQPQHF

v_gene: TRBV27
d_gene: -
len: 16
abundance: -
j_gene: TRBJ2-5
CDR3nt: TGTGCCAGCAGTTTTTGGCAGGGGGGCCGAAGAGAGACCCAGTACTTC
CDR3aa: CASSFWQGGRRETQYF

v_gene: TRBV18
d_gene: TRBD1
len: 16
abundance: -
j_gene: TRBJ2-3
CDR3nt: TGTGCCAGCTCGGTGAATTCCGGGACAGGCACAGATACGCAGTATTTT
CDR3aa: CASSVNSGTGTDTQYF

v_gene: TRBV2
d_gene: -
len: 12
abundance: -
j_gene: TRBJ1-3
CDR3nt: TGTGCCAGCAGGGATAACAGGGCGTCCATATATTTT
CDR3aa: CASRDNRASIYF

v_gene: TRBV18
d_gene: TRBD1
len: 14
abundance: few
j_gene: TRBJ1-1
CDR3nt: TGTGCCAGCTCACCACGGGGACAGGGGTCTGAAGCTTTCTTT
CDR3aa: CASSPRGQGSEAFF

v_gene: TRBV10-1
d_gene: TRBD2
len: 17
abundance: few
j_gene: TRBJ2-4
CDR3nt: TGCGCCAGCAGTGATTCCTACGGGACTAGCGGGAAAAACATTCAGTACTTC
CDR3aa: CASSDSYGTSGKNIQYF

v_gene: TRBV19
d_gene: TRBD2
len: 17
abundance: few
j_gene: TRBJ2-3
CDR3nt: TGTGCCAGTAGTATGACTAGCGGGAGGATTAGCGCAGATACGCAGTATTTT
CDR3aa: CASSMTSGRISADTQYF

v_gene: TRBV2
d_gene: TRBD1
len: 15
abundance: -
j_gene: TRBJ1-5
CDR3nt: TGTGCCAGCAAAGGACAGGGACTTAGCAATCAGCCCCAGCATTTT
CDR3aa: CASKGQGLSNQPQHF

v_gene: TRBV7-9
d_gene: -
len: 15
abundance: -
j_gene: TRBJ1-2
CDR3nt: TGTGCCAGCAGCCCGCAAGGACAGCCTAACTATGGCTACACCTTC
CDR3aa: CASSPQGQPNYGYTF

v_gene: TRBV15
d_gene: -
len: 15
abundance: -
j_gene: TRBJ2-5
CDR3nt: TGTGCCACCAGCAGAGAAATGACTCCCAAAGAGACCCAGTACTTC
CDR3aa: CATSREMTPKETQYF

v_gene: TRBV3-1/TRBV3-2
d_gene: TRBD1
len: 16
abundance: -
j_gene: TRBJ1-1
CDR3nt: TGTGCCAGCAGCCAATGGCTACAGGGGTGGAACACTGAAGCTTTCTTT
CDR3aa: CASSQWLQGWNTEAFF

v_gene: TRBV4-2
d_gene: TRBD1
len: 15
abundance: -
j_gene: TRBJ1-2
CDR3nt: TGTGCCAGCAGCCAAGCCCGGACAGGGACCGGCGGCTACACCTTC
CDR3aa: CASSQARTGTGGYTF

v_gene: TRBV29-1
d_gene: -
len: 14
abundance: -
j_gene: TRBJ1-2
CDR3nt: TGCAGCGTTGAAGGGGAAGGGGTCGGGTATGGCTACACCTTC
CDR3aa: CSVEGEGVGYGYTF

v_gene: TRBV21-1
d_gene: -
len: 18
abundance: -
j_gene: TRBJ2-7
CDR3nt: -
CDR3aa: CASSRWASGTPTTYEQYF

v_gene: TRBV5-8
d_gene: -
len: 15
abundance: -
j_gene: TRBJ2-7
CDR3nt: TGTGCCAGCAGACCTCGGCAGGGGCAGTCCTACGAGCAGTACTTC
CDR3aa: CASRPRQGQSYEQYF

v_gene: TRBV3-1/TRBV3-2
d_gene: TRBD1
len: 13
abundance: few
j_gene: TRBJ1-4
CDR3nt: TGTGCCAGCAGCCCAGGGGGCTCTGAAAAACTGTTTTTT
CDR3aa: CASSPGGSEKLFF

v_gene: TRBV11-2
d_gene: TRBD1
len: 16
abundance: -
j_gene: TRBJ1-6
CDR3nt: TGTGCCAGCAGCCTCATGAGACAGGGTAGTAATTCACCCCTCCACTTT
CDR3aa: CASSLMRQGSNSPLHF

v_gene: TRBV3-1/TRBV3-2
d_gene: -
len: 16
abundance: once
j_gene: TRBJ1-1
CDR3nt: TGTGCCAGCAGCCAAGATGTAAGGGGAGGCCGCACTGAAGCTTTCTTT
CDR3aa: CASSQDVRGGRTEAFF

v_gene: TRBV3-1/TRBV3-2
d_gene: TRBD2
len: 17
abundance: few
j_gene: TRBJ2-7
CDR3nt: TGTGCCAGCAGCCCACTGAGGGCTAGCGGGAGGAATCACGAGCAGTACTTC
CDR3aa: CASSPLRASGRNHEQYF

v_gene: TRBV5-1
d_gene: TRBD1
len: 16
abundance: -
j_gene: TRBJ1-2
CDR3nt: TGCGCCAGCAGCTCTATAAGGGACAGGGCTAACTATGGCTACACCTTC
CDR3aa: CASSSIRDRANYGYTF

v_gene: TRBV9
d_gene: -
len: 20
abundance: -
j_gene: TRBJ1-4
CDR3nt: TGTGCCAGCAGCCGGTCAGTGGGACAAACGAGAAGAGGGACTAATGAAAAACTGTTTTTT
CDR3aa: CASSRSVGQTRRGTNEKLFF